Described below is a single T cell receptor (beta chain) sequence and its context. This clone was detected a few times. Its binding antigen is unknown. No quality values exist for individual bases; no much larger clone is one base distant. This record comes from a study of OX40 agonist ivuxolimab in advanced cancers. Regarding the research as a whole: Ivuxolimab was a fully human IgG2 agonistic monoclonal antibody targeting the costimulatory receptor OX40 (CD134). The purpose of peripheral TCRbeta sequencing was to test whether ivuxolimab changed TCR sequence diversity and led to clonal T-cell expansion. The paper covers the monotherapy dose-escalation part of the phase I ivuxolimab trial, which included N ≈ 50 patients. Patients were allowed to have had prior anti-PD-1, anti-PD-L1 or anti-CTLA-4 therapy, and approximately 37% of the dose-escalation patients had been treated with checkpoint inhibitors. Among the approximately 50 dose-escalation patients, around 20 had hepatocellular carcinoma, 15 melanoma, 9 renal cell carcinoma and 9 head and neck cancer. A male proportion of approximately 83% and a mean age of roughly 55 years, ranging from roughly 20 to 80, were recorded for the dose-escalation cohort. Partial responses were achieved by three dose-escalation patients, of whom one had hepatocellular carcinoma and two had cutaneous melanoma. Intravenous ivuxolimab was administered to patients every 2 weeks at six dose levels: 0.01, 0.1, 0.3, 1.5, 3 and 10 mg/kg. Points the paper makes about the study in general: The antigen specificity of the peripheral T cells that underwent clonal expansion was not determined. In the 0.1-3.0 mg/kg groups, partial responders had among the lowest normalized peripheral clonal expansion, particularly in CD8+ T cells. Clonal expansion of both CD4+ and CD8+ blood T cells was observed from baseline to week 6 at doses 0.1 to 3.0 mg/kg. Low levels of normalized T-cell clonal expansion were also shown by some nonresponding patients. After ivuxolimab, more expanded clones were found on average in CD8+ T cells than in CD4+ T cells.

Relative to germline, V is missing 7 bases and J is missing 7 bases, with 5 bases of the junction outside any gene match. Via the germline V gene (reference sequence), CDR1 is SEHNR and CDR2 FQNEAQ. From the cysteine up to the phenylalanine, the CDR3 has a length of 13 residues. The entry retains the CDR3 DNA only, 39 bases that are in frame from base 1. Genomic DNA was isolated from the sorted cells so that the TCRbeta CDR3 region could be sequenced. The immunoSEQ Assay was used to sequence the TCRbeta CDR3 regions. TCRdb retrieved this table from immuneACCESS and kept in-frame rearrangements only. Not all clones are present; in checked studies, unresolved V genes account for under half, and no reason is known for the remainder. The sample table contains about 86,000 clones; only one count was recorded for about 83% of them. Of the sample, over 1.2% falls within the top ten clones. Patients with autoimmune disease history or receiving systemic immunosuppression were excluded from the trial. Peripheral blood for TCR sequencing was drawn from every dose cohort at baseline, at cycle 4 day 1 and at cycle 7 day 1. The samples were drawn from a first-in-human, open-label, multicenter phase I dose-escalation trial of ivuxolimab. Adults with locally advanced or metastatic head and neck squamous cell, hepatocellular, melanoma or renal cell carcinoma were enrolled in the trial. Before TCR sequencing, CD4+ T cells and CD8+ T cells from peripheral blood were sorted into separate populations.

The specimen comprised CD4+ or CD8+ T cells sorted from blood, sampled in a trial of the OX40 agonist ivuxolimab. The TCR sequence derives from an adult with an advanced solid tumor such as melanoma, head and neck, liver or kidney cancer. The rearranged chain carries TRBV7-9 and TRBJ1-2; 11 bases in between match TRBD1. The CDR3 protein sequence reads: CASTGTGGSGYTF. The nucleotide sequence is given as TGTGCCAGCACAGGGACAGGGGGAAGTGGCTACACCTTC. Where the CDR3 stops, the reference TRBV7-9 and TRBJ1-2 genes take over; the full variable domain is DTGVSQNPRHKITKRGQNVTFRCDPISEHNRLYWYRQTLGQGPEFLTYFQNEAQLEKSRLLSDRFSAERPKGSFSTLEIQRTEQGDSAMYLCASTGTGGSGYTFGSGTRLTVV.